The 15 T cell receptor beta chains in this list originate from one sample, sequenced in a study of T cell responses to AZD1222 COVID-19 vaccine. TCRdb's table, derived via immunoSEQ multiplex PCR, lists solely in-frame clones and lacks some. Of about 140,000 clones listed, about 92% were seen once; the top ten hold 0.75% to 1%. The source material was peripheral blood, sampled on day 0 of MenACWY control vaccination. The receptors stem from an adult in good health.

V gene TRBV19 combines with J gene TRBJ1-5; possible D gene TRBD1, 5 bases. V was pared by 4 bases and J by 7 bases, with 17 bases between. The CDR3 extends over 15 amino acids. Per the germline V gene, CDR1 is LNHDA and CDR2 is SQIVND (reference sequence). This CDR3 reads CASSKSGGGSQPQHF. Written as DNA, the CDR3 is TGTGCCAGTAGTAAGTCCGGGGGTGGAAGCCAGCCCCAGCATTTT.

This sequence joins TRBV27 and TRBJ2-7, with 8 bases aligning to TRBD2. The CDR3 spans 14 residues. The germline CDR1 and CDR2 sequences are MNHEY and SMNVEV (reference sequence). V gave up 7 bases and J gave up 1 base; unmatched junction bases: 6. Here the CDR3 reads CASMLSGGSYEQYF. The CDR3 nucleotides read TGTGCCAGCATGTTGTCGGGAGGGTCCTACGAGCAGTACTTC.

This clone was found once. The J gene is TRBJ2-3, the V gene TRBV7-2; D uncertain. Germline V gene lookup returns CDR1 SGHTA and CDR2 FQGNSA. The length of the CDR3 is 12 residues. V shed 5 bases and J shed 2 bases, with 5 bases lying between them. The CDR3 protein is CASSPYTDTQYF. The DNA for the CDR3 is TGTGCCAGCAGCCCTTACACAGATACGCAGTATTTT.

This sequence joins TRBV5-6 and TRBJ1-5; D not certain. Germline CDR1 and CDR2: SGHDT and YYEEEE. V was trimmed by 1 base and J by 1 base, leaving 12 bases between them. The CDR3 has 16 residues. The CDR3 sequence: CASSLFGELSNQPQHF. Written as DNA, the CDR3 is TGTGCCAGCAGCTTGTTTGGGGAATTGAGCAATCAGCCCCAGCATTTT.

The chain combines TRBV12-3 or TRBV12-4 with TRBJ1-2; D remains ambiguous. The CDR3 is made up of 12 amino acids. V was cut by 7 bases and J by 6 bases, with 12 bases left in between. DNA for the CDR3: TGTGCCAGCACCTCGTTAGGGAATGGCTACACCTTC. The encoded protein is CASTSLGNGYTF.

The J gene is TRBJ1-2, the V gene TRBV2; D is perhaps TRBD1 (6 bases). V lost 4 bases and J lost 6, with 18 bases in between. The CDR3 has 15 residues. Germline V gene data show CDR1 as SNHLY and CDR2 as FYNNEI. CDR3 bases: TGTGCCAGCAGTGCCCTGGGGGTAACAGGGAATGGCTACACCTTC. Translation gives CASSALGVTGNGYTF.

In DNA, the CDR3 is TGTGCCAGCAGCTTGGGACGGCTAAACACTGAAGCTTTCTTT. Its protein product is CASSLGRLNTEAFF. The V gene is TRBV5-4, the J gene TRBJ1-1; D call uncertain. The germline V gene encodes CDR1 SGHNT and CDR2 YYREEE (reference sequence). V was shortened by 0 bases and J by 2 bases, with 8 bases between the two germline ends. The CDR3 spans 14 residues.

The genes are TRBV5-4 and TRBJ1-2; D is possibly TRBD1 (6 bases). Per the germline V gene, CDR1 is SGHNT and CDR2 is YYREEE (reference sequence). This CDR3 contains 15 residues. V dropped 3 bases and J dropped 5 bases, with 17 bases sitting between them. CDR3 sequence (DNA): TGTGCCAGCAGCTCTGGAAAGGACAGAGAGTATGGCTACACCTTC. Translated: CASSSGKDREYGYTF.

The chain carries TRBV18 and TRBJ1-6; D might be TRBD1 (5 bases). V was pared by 3 bases and J by 7 bases, with 10 bases between. The CDR3 is 14 amino acids. The germline gives CDR1 KGHSH, CDR2 LQKENI. CDR3 amino acids: CASSPGTQNSPLHF. CDR3 bases: TGTGCCAGCTCACCTGGGACTCAGAATTCACCCCTCCACTTT.

V usage is TRBV18 and J usage is TRBJ2-7, with 7 bases identical to TRBD2. CDR3 length: 16 residues. V shed 3 bases, J shed 2 bases, and the junction held 10 bases outside the gene matches. Per the germline V gene, CDR1 is KGHSH and CDR2 is LQKENI. In nucleotides, the CDR3 is TGTGCCAGCTCACCCTTGGGAGCAGGGACTACCTACGAGCAGTACTTC. Translation: CASSPLGAGTTYEQYF.

CDR3 DNA: TGTGCCAGCAGCTTATCAAGAACGGACAAAGCTTTCTTT. Amino acid sequence: CASSLSRTDKAFF. J is TRBJ1-1 and V is TRBV7-2; TRBD1 might be the D (5 bases). Trimming removed 2 bases from V and 9 bases from J, with 13 bases in between. This CDR3 has 13 residues. Germline CDR1 SGHTA, CDR2 FQGNSA.

This chain links TRBV5-1 with TRBJ2-7, with 8 bases fitting TRBD1. This CDR3 comprises 14 residues. The trim removed 3 bases at V and 6 bases at J, leaving 8 bases unmatched. From germline, CDR1 is SGHRS and CDR2 YFSETQ. CDR3 DNA sequence: TGCGCCAGCAGCTGGAGGGGACAGGACCTCGAGCAGTACTTC. Amino acid sequence: CASSWRGQDLEQYF.

The chain carries TRBV19 and TRBJ1-3; tentatively, D is TRBD1 (5 bases). CDR3 length: 15 amino acids. CDR1 is LNHDA, CDR2 SQIVND, per germline (reference sequence). V lost 6 bases and J lost 4, with 16 bases in between. CDR3 in amino acids: CASSEGVPVGNTIYF. Written as DNA, the CDR3 is TGTGCCAGTAGCGAAGGGGTTCCGGTGGGAAACACCATATATTTT.

The chain carries TRBV11-1 and TRBJ2-3, with 9 bases identical to TRBD2. Per the germline V gene, CDR1 is SGHAT and CDR2 is FQDESV (reference sequence). This CDR3 region has 15 residues. V was clipped by 5 bases and J by 4 bases; unmatched bases: 7. The DNA of the CDR3 is TGTGCCAGCAGCCCTAGCGGGATAGGCGCAGATACGCAGTATTTT. This sequence encodes CASSPSGIGADTQYF. The full variable domain, its missing parts supplied by reference TRBV11-1 and TRBJ2-3, is EAEVAQSPRYKITEKSQAVAFWCDPISGHATLYWYRQILGQGPELLVQFQDESVVDDSQLPKDRFSAERLKGVDSTLKIQPAELGDSAMYLCASSPSGIGADTQYFGPGTRLTVL.

This chain connects TRBV7-8 to TRBJ1-4, with a weak D call TRBD1 (6 bases). The V end was cut by 4 bases, the J end by 0 bases, with 15 bases between. CDR3 length: 17 residues. The germline gives CDR1 SGHVS, CDR2 FQNEAQ. CDR3 in DNA: TGTGCCAGCAGCTCTCCTGGGGGGCGATCAACTAATGAAAAACTGTTTTTT. Protein: CASSSPGGRSTNEKLFF.